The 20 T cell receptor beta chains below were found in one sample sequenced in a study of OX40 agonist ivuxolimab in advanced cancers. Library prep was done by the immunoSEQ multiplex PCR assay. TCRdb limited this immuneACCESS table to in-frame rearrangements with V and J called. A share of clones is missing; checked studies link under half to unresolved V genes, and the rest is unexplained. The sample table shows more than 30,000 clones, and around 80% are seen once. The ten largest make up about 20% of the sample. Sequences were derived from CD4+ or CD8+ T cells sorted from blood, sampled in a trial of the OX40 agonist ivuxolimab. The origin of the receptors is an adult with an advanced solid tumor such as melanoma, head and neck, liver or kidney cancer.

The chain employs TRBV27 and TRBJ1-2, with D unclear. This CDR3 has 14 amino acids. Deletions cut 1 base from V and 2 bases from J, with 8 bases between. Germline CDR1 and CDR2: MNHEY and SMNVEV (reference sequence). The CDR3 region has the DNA TGTGCCAGCAGTTTATACGGGAAAAACTATGGCTACACCTTC. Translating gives CASSLYGKNYGYTF.

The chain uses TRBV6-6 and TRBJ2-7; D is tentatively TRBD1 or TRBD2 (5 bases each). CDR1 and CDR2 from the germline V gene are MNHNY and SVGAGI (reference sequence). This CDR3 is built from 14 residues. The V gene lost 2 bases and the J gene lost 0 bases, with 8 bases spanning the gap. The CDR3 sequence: CASSYGTASYEQYF. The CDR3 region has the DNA TGTGCCAGCAGTTACGGGACGGCCTCCTACGAGCAGTACTTC.

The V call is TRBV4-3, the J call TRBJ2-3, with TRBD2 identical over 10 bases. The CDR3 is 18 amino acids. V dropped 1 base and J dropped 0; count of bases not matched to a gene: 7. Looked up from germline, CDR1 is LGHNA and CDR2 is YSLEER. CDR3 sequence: CASSQGAGGPTSTDTQYF. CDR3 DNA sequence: TGCGCCAGCAGCCAAGGAGCGGGGGGGCCGACCAGCACAGATACGCAGTATTTT.

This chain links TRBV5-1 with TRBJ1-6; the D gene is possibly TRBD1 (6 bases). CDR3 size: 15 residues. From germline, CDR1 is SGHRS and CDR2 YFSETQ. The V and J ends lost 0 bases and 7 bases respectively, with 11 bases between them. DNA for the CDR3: TGCGCCAGCAGCTTGGACAGGGCTAGGAATTCACCCCTCCACTTT. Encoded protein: CASSLDRARNSPLHF.

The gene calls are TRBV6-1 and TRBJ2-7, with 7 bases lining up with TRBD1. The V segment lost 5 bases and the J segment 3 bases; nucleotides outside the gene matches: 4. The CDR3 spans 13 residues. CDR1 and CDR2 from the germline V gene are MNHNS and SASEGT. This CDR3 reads CASSSGTVYEQYF. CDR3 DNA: TGTGCCAGCAGTTCCGGGACAGTCTACGAGCAGTACTTC.

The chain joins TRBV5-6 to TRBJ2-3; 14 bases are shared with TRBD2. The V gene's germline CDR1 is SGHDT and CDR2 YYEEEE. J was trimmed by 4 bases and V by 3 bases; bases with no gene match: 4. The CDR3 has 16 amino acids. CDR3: CASSYGTSGRSDTQYF. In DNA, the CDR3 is TGTGCCAGCAGCTATGGGACTAGCGGGAGATCAGATACGCAGTATTTT.

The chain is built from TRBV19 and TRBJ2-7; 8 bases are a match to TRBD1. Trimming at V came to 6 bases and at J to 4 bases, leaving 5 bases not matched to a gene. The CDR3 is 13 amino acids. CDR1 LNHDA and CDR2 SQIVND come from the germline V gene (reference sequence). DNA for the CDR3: TGTGCCAGTAGCCAGGGGGCTCGGTACGAGCAGTACTTC. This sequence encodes CASSQGARYEQYF. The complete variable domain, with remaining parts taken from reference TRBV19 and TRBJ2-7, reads DGGITQSPKYLFRKEGQNVTLSCEQNLNHDAMYWYRQDPGQGLRLIYYSQIVNDFQKGDIAEGYSVSREKKESFPLTVTSAQKNPTAFYLCASSQGARYEQYFGPGTRLTVT.

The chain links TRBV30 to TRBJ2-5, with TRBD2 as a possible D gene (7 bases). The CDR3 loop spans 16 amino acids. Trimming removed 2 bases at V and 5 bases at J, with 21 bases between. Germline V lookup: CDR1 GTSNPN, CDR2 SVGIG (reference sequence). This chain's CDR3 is CAWSSLIRGGGETQYF. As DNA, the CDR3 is TGTGCCTGGAGTTCCCTAATTAGGGGGGGCGGGGAGACCCAGTACTTC.

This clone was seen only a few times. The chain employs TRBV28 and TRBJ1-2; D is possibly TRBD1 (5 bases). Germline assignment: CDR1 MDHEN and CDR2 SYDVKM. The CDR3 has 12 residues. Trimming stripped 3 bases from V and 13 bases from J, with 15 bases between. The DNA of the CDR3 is TGTGCCAGCAGTTTCCTTGCAGGGCCAGGCACCTTC. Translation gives CASSFLAGPGTF.

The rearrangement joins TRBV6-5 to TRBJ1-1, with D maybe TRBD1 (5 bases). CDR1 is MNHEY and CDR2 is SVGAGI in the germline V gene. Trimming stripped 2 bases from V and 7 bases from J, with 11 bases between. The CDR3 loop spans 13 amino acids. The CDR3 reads CASSYPARGEAFF. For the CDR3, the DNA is TGTGCCAGCAGTTACCCTGCAAGGGGTGAAGCTTTCTTT.

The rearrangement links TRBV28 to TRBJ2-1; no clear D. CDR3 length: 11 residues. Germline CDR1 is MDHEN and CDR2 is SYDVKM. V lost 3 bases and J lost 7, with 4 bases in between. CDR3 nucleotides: TGTGCCAGCAGTTTTTATAATGAGCAGTTCTTC. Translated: CASSFYNEQFF.

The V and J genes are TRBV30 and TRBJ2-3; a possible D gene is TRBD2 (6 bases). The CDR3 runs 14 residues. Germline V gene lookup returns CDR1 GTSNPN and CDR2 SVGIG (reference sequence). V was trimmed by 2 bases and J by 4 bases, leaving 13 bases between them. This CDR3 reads CAWSIGGMADTQYF. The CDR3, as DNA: TGTGCCTGGAGTATCGGCGGGATGGCAGATACGCAGTATTTT.

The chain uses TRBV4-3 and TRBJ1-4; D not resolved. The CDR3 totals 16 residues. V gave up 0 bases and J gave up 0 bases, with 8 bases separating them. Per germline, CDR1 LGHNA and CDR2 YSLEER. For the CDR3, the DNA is TGCGCCAGCAGCCAAGATTTAGGTGCAACTAATGAAAAACTGTTTTTT. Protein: CASSQDLGATNEKLFF.

The chain's CDR3 is CASSERVGMGNQPQHF. CDR3 DNA: TGTGCCAGCAGTGAACGCGTGGGAATGGGCAATCAGCCCCAGCATTTT. The rearrangement uses TRBV2 and TRBJ1-5; no definite D call. Per the germline V gene, CDR1 is SNHLY and CDR2 is FYNNEI. V gave up 2 bases and J gave up 2 bases, with 13 bases separating them. The CDR3 sequence is 16 residues long.

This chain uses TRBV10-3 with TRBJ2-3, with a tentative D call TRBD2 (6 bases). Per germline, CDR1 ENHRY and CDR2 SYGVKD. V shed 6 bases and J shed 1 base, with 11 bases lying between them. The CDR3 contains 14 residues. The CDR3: CAIRGAGGTDTQYF. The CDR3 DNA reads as TGTGCCATCAGAGGAGCGGGTGGCACAGATACGCAGTATTTT.

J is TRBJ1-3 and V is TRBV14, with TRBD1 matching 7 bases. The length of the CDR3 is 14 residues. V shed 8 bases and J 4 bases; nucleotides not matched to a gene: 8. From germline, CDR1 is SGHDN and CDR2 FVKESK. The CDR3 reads CASGRTGVGNTIYF. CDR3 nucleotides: TGTGCCAGCGGCCGTACAGGGGTCGGAAACACCATATATTTT.

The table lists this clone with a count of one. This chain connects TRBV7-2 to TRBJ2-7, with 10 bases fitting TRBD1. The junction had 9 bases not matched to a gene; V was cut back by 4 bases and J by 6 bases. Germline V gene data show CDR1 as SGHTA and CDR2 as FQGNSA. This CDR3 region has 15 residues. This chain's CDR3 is CASSSGTGVLGEQYF. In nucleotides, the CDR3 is TGTGCCAGCAGCTCCGGGACAGGGGTATTGGGCGAGCAGTACTTC.

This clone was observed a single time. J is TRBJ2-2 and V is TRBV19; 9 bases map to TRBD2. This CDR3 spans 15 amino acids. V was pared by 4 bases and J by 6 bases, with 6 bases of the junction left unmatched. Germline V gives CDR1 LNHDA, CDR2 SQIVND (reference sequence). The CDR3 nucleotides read TGTGCCAGTAGTACGTTAGCGGGAGCGTCCGGGGAGCTGTTTTTT. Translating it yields CASSTLAGASGELFF. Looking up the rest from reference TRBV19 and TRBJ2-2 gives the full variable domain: DGGITQSPKYLFRKEGQNVTLSCEQNLNHDAMYWYRQDPGQGLRLIYYSQIVNDFQKGDIAEGYSVSREKKESFPLTVTSAQKNPTAFYLCASSTLAGASGELFFGEGSRLTVL.

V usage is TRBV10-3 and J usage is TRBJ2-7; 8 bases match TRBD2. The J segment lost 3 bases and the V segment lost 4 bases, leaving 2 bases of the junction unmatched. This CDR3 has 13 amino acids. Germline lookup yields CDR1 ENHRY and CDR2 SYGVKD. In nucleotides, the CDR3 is TGTGCCATCAGTGCTAGCGGGCTCTACGAGCAGTACTTC. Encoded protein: CAISASGLYEQYF.

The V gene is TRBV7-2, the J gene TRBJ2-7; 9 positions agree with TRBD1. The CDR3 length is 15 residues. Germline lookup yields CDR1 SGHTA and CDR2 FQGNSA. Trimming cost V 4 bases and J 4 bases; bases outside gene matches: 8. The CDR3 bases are TGTGCCAGCAGCTACGGACAGGGGCGGATGTACGAGCAGTACTTC. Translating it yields CASSYGQGRMYEQYF.